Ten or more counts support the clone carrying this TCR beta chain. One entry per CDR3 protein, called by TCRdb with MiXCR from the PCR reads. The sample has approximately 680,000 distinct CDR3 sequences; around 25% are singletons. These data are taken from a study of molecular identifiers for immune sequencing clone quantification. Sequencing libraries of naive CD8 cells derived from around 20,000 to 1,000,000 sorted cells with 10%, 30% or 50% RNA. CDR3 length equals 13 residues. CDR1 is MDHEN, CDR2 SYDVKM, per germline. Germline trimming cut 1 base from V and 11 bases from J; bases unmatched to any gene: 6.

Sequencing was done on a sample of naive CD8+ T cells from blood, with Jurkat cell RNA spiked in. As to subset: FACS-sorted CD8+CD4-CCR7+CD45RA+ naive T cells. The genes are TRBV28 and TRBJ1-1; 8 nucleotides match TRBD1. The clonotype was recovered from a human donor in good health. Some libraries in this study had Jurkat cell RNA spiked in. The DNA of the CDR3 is TGTGCCAGCAGTTTATTACAGGGGGTTGGGGCTTTCTTT. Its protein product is CASSLLQGVGAFF.